The next 10 T cell receptor beta chains were all read from a single sample in a study of blood T cell repertoires in COVID-19. The data were produced by immunoSEQ multiplex PCR, yet TCRdb's version contains in-frame clones alone and is incomplete. The repertoire has about 80,000 clones, roughly four fifths of them found once; the top ten carry 36%. The sequencing sample was made of peripheral blood. The receptors derive from a woman aged 70-85 years with acute or convalescent COVID-19.

The rearrangement uses TRBV10-3 and TRBJ1-1, with TRBD1 matching 7 bases. The trim removed 6 bases at V and 2 bases at J, leaving 6 bases unmatched. The CDR3 sequence is 14 residues long. CDR1 and CDR2 (germline): ENHRY, SYGVKD. Here the CDR3 reads CAISSNRGNTEAFF. In DNA form, the CDR3 reads TGTGCCATCAGCAGTAACAGGGGCAACACTGAAGCTTTCTTT.

This clone appeared a few times. The chain combines TRBV13 with TRBJ2-7; D uncertain. The CDR3 covers 11 residues. V lost 0 bases and J 6 bases, leaving 3 bases between the germline ends. Germline CDR1 reads PRHDT; CDR2 reads FYEKMQ (reference sequence). This chain's CDR3 is CASSLGLEQYF. The CDR3 bases are TGTGCCAGCAGCTTAGGCCTCGAGCAGTACTTC.

The chain is built from TRBV29-1 and TRBJ2-4, with a possible D match to TRBD2 (5 bases). Trimming stripped 3 bases from V and 8 bases from J, with 5 bases between. Germline values: CDR1 SQVTM, CDR2 ANQGSEA. CDR3 length: 10 amino acids. The CDR3 region is CSVDGDIQYF. The CDR3 DNA sequence: TGCAGCGTTGACGGGGACATTCAGTACTTC.

The genes are TRBV4-1 and TRBJ2-7; perhaps TRBD1 as D (6 bases). CDR1 and CDR2 from the germline V gene are MGHRA and YSYEKL. Trimming cost V 4 bases and J 5 bases, with 12 bases left between them. This CDR3 contains 13 residues. The CDR3 DNA is TGCGCCAGCAGCCCACAGGGTTCCGACGAGCAGTACTTC. Protein product: CASSPQGSDEQYF.

This clone was counted a few times. The chain couples TRBV5-1 to TRBJ2-1, with 11 nucleotides matching TRBD2. Germline lookup yields CDR1 SGHRS and CDR2 YFSETQ. J lost 6 bases, V lost 3 bases, and 5 bases had no gene match. The CDR3 is 15 amino acids. The CDR3: CASSSPLAGGNEQFF. As DNA, the CDR3 is TGCGCCAGCAGCTCCCCCCTAGCGGGAGGCAATGAGCAGTTCTTC.

V and J are TRBV28 and TRBJ1-2; perhaps TRBD1 as D (6 bases). V was trimmed by 4 bases and J by 2 bases, leaving 11 bases between them. The germline CDR1 and CDR2 sequences are MDHEN and SYDVKM. This CDR3 comprises 14 residues. The CDR3 nucleotides are TGTGCCAGCAGTTGGACAGATAGAAACTATGGCTACACCTTC. Residues: CASSWTDRNYGYTF.

The V and J genes are TRBV2 and TRBJ2-6; D is unclear. The CDR3 consists of 15 residues. Between the trimmed V and J ends, which lost 2 bases and 2 bases, there was a span of 7 bases. CDR1 and CDR2 (germline): SNHLY, FYNNEI. CDR3 loop: CASSEQRPGANVLTF. The CDR3 region has the DNA TGTGCCAGCAGTGAACAGCGCCCTGGGGCCAACGTCCTGACTTTC.

The chain recombines TRBV19 with TRBJ2-4, with D hard to call. V gave up 7 bases and J gave up 5 bases, with 15 bases separating them. The CDR3 loop spans 14 amino acids. CDR1 is LNHDA and CDR2 is SQIVND in the germline V gene (reference sequence). In nucleotides, the CDR3 is TGTGCCAGTACCCCCTCTGGGCACCAAAACATTCAGTACTTC. Residues: CASTPSGHQNIQYF.

The rearrangement uses TRBV5-5 and TRBJ1-5; maybe TRBD1 (5 bases). Germline V gene sequence: CDR1 SGHKS, CDR2 YYEKEE (reference sequence). The length of the CDR3 is 15 residues. V was cut by 4 bases and J by 1 base, with 12 bases left in between. CDR3 loop: CASSARGASNQPQHF. CDR3 DNA sequence: TGTGCCAGCAGCGCTCGTGGGGCAAGCAATCAGCCCCAGCATTTT.

This chain uses TRBV15 with TRBJ2-7, with 8 nucleotides matching TRBD1. Trimming took 0 bases from V and 2 from J; bases not matched to a gene: 9. The V gene's germline CDR1 is LNHNV and CDR2 YYDKDF (reference sequence). The length of the CDR3 is 17 residues. The CDR3 reads CATSRDLAGTGPYEQYF. CDR3 bases: TGTGCCACCAGCAGAGATCTGGCCGGGACAGGTCCCTACGAGCAGTACTTC.